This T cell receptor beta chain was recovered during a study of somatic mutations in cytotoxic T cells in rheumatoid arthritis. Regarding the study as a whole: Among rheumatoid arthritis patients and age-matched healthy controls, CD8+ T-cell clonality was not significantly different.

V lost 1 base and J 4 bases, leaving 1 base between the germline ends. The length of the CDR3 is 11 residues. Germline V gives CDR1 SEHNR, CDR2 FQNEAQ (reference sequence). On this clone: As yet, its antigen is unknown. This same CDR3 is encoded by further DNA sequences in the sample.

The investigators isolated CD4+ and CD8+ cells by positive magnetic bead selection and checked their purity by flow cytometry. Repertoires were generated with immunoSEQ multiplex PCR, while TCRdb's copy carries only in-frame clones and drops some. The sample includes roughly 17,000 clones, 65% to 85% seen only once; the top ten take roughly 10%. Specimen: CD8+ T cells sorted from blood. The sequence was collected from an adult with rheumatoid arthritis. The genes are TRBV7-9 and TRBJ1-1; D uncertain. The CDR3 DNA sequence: TGTGCCAGCAGCTTAGGCACTGAAGCTTTCTTT. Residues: CASSLGTEAFF.